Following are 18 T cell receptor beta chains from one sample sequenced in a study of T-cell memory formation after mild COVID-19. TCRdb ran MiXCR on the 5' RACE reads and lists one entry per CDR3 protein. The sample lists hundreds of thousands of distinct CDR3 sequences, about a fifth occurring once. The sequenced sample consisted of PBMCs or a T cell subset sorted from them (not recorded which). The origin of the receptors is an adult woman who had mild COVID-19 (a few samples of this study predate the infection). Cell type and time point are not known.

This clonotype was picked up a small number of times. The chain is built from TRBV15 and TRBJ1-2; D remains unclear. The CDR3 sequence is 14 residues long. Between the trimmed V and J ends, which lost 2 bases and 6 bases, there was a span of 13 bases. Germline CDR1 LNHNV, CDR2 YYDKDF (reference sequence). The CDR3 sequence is CATSRRAGLNGYTF. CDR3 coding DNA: TGTGCCACCAGCAGAAGGGCGGGCCTGAATGGCTACACCTTC.

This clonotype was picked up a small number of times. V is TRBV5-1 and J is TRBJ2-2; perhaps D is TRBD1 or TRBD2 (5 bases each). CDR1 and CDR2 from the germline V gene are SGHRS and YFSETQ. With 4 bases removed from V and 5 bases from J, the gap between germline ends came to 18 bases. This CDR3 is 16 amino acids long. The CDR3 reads CASSPGFPGKTGELFF. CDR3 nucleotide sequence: TGCGCCAGCAGCCCAGGGTTTCCGGGGAAGACCGGGGAGCTGTTTTTT.

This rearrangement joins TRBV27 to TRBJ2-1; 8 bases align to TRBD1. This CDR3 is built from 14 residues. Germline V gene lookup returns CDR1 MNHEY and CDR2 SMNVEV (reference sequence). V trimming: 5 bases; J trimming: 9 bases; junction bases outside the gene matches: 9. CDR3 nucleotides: TGTGCCAGCAGTCCTGGACAGGGATTAAGTGAGCAGTTCTTC. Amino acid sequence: CASSPGQGLSEQFF.

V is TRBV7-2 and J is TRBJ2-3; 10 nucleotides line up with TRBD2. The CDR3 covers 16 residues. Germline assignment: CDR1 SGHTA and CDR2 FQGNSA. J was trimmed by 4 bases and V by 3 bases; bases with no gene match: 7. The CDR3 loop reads CASSLKLAGPPDTQYF. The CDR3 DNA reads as TGTGCCAGCAGCTTGAAACTAGCGGGACCACCAGATACGCAGTATTTT.

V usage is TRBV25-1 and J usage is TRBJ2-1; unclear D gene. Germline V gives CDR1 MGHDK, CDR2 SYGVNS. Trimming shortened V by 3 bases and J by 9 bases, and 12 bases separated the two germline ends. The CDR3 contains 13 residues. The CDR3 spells CASSDTLWGEQFF. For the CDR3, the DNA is TGTGCCAGCAGTGATACTTTATGGGGTGAGCAGTTCTTC.

The CDR3: CASSSNTGRGALTGELFF. The DNA for the CDR3 is TGTGCCAGCAGCTCAAACACGGGGCGGGGGGCGCTTACCGGGGAGCTGTTTTTT. The rearrangement uses TRBV9 and TRBJ2-2; 8 bases agree with TRBD2. The CDR3 is 18 amino acids. Germline CDR1 SGDLS, CDR2 YYNGEE. The V gene end was trimmed by 4 bases and the J gene end by 5 bases; junction bases not matched to a gene: 16.

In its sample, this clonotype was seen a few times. The CDR3 protein is CASSPSSGGYEQYF. The CDR3 nucleotides are TGTGCCAGCTCACCATCCAGCGGGGGCTACGAGCAGTACTTC. J is TRBJ2-7 and V is TRBV18; 8 bases fit TRBD2. The V segment lost 2 bases and the J segment 3 bases; nucleotides outside the gene matches: 3. Germline V CDR1 and CDR2: KGHSH, LQKENI. This CDR3 is built from 14 residues.

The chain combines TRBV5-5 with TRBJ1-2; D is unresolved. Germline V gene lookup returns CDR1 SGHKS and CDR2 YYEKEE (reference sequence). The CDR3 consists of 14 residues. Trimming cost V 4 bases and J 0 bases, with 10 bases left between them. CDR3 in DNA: TGTGCCAGCAGCCGGATACAGCCTAACTATGGCTACACCTTC. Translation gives CASSRIQPNYGYTF.

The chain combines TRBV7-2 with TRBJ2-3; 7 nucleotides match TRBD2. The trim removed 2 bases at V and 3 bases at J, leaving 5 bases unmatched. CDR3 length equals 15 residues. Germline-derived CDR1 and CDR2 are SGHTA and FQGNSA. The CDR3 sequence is CASSLWAGETDTQYF. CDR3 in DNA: TGTGCCAGCAGCTTATGGGCGGGAGAAACAGATACGCAGTATTTT.

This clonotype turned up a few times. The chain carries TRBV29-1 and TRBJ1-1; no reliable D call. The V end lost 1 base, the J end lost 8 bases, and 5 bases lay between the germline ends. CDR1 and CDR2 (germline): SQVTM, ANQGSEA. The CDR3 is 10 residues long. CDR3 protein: CSVEAWEAFF. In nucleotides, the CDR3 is TGCAGCGTTGAAGCTTGGGAAGCTTTCTTT.

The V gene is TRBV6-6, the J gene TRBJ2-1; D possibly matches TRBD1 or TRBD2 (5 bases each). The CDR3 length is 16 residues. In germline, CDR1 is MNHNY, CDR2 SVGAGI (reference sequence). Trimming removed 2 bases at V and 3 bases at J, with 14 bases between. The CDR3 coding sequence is TGTGCCAGCAGTTACATATCAGGGACGGGCTACAATGAGCAGTTCTTC. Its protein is CASSYISGTGYNEQFF.

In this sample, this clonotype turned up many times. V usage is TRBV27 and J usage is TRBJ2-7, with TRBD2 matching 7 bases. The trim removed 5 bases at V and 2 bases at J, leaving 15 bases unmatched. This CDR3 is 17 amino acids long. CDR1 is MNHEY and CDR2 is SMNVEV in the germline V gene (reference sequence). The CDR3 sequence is CASSLRRTGLTPYEQYF. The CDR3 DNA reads TGTGCCAGCAGTCTTAGGAGGACGGGACTAACGCCCTACGAGCAGTACTTC.

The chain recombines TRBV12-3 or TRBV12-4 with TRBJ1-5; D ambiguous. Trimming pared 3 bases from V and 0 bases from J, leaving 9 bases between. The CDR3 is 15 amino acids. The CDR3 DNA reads TGTGCCAGCAGTTTGGGCAGCGATAGCAATCAGCCCCAGCATTTT. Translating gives CASSLGSDSNQPQHF.

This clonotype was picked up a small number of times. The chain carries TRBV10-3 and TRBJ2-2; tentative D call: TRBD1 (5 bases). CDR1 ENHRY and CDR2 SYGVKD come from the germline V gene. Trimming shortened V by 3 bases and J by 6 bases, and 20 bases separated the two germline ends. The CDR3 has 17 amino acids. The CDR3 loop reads CAISDRSSAGRSGELFF. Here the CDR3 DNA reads TGTGCCATCAGTGACCGTAGTTCGGCAGGGCGGTCCGGGGAGCTGTTTTTT.

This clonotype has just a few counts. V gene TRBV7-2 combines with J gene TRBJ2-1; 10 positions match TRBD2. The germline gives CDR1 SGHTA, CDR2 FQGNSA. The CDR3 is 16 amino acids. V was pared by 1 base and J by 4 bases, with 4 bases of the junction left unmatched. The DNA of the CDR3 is TGTGCCAGCAGCTTAGACAGGGGACTAGCGTACAATGAGCAGTTCTTC. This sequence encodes CASSLDRGLAYNEQFF.

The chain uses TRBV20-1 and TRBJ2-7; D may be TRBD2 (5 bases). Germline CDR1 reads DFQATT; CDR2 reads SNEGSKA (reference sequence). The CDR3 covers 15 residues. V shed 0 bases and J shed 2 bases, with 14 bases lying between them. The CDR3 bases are TGCAGTGCTAGAGAGGTCGGAGCGGCCCCCTACGAGCAGTACTTC. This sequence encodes CSAREVGAAPYEQYF.

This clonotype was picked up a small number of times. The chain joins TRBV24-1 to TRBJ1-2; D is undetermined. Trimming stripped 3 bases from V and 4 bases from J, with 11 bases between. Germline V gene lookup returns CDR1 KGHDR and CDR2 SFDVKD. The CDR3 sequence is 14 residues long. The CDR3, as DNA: TGTGCCACCAGTGATGATATTGATTTCTATGGCTACACCTTC. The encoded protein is CATSDDIDFYGYTF.

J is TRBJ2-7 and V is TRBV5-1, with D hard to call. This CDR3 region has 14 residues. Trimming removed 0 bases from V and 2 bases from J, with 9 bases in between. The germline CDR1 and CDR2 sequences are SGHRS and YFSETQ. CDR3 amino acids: CASSLGDGAYEQYF. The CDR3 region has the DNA TGCGCCAGCAGCTTGGGAGATGGGGCCTACGAGCAGTACTTC.